This T cell receptor beta chain was observed in a study of siplizumab effects on memory and regulatory T cells. A remark on this clone: The antigen is undetermined.

Here immunoSEQ multiplex PCR was the method, and the copy in TCRdb shows in-frame clones only, minus some. The sample yields some 110,000 clones, approximately 94% seen once. Study findings and constraints: Whether proliferating Tregs in siplizumab cultures suppress was not functionally confirmed. Alloreactive sequences from unstimulated CD4+ memory cells fell significantly with siplizumab.

This TCR was recovered from a human donor in good health. Sequenced sample: non-Treg CD4+ T cells sorted from blood.

This chain's CDR3 is CASSPPSGFTEAFF. The CDR3 DNA reads as TGTGCCAGCTCACCACCGTCGGGGTTCACTGAAGCTTTCTTT. The rearrangement links TRBV18 to TRBJ1-1; D uncertain. Trimming pared 0 bases from V and 4 bases from J, leaving 9 bases between. Germline loops: CDR1 KGHSH, CDR2 LQKENI. The CDR3 spans 14 residues.